The 25 T cell receptor beta chains presented below share a single source sample, sequenced in a study of OX40 agonist ivuxolimab in advanced cancers. The data were produced by immunoSEQ multiplex PCR, yet TCRdb's version contains in-frame clones alone and is incomplete. The sample includes tens of thousands of clones, 90% to 95% seen only once; the top ten take 0.44%. The material was CD4+ or CD8+ T cells sorted from blood, obtained in a trial of the OX40 agonist ivuxolimab. All receptors derive from an adult with an advanced solid tumor such as melanoma, head and neck, liver or kidney cancer.

V is TRBV18 and J is TRBJ1-1, with D unresolved. Trimming took off 1 base at V and 5 bases at J, with 14 bases between the two ends. Germline assignment: CDR1 KGHSH and CDR2 LQKENI. This CDR3 has 15 residues. CDR3 sequence reads: CASSPLAPRDTEAFF. The CDR3 DNA is TGTGCCAGCTCACCACTCGCCCCCAGAGATACTGAAGCTTTCTTT.

The chain links TRBV15 to TRBJ1-5, with D perhaps TRBD1 (6 bases). CDR1 is LNHNV and CDR2 is YYDKDF in the germline V gene (reference sequence). The CDR3 has 16 residues. V shed 0 bases and J shed 1 base, with 10 bases lying between them. CDR3 residues: CATSREGAKSNQPQHF. As DNA, the CDR3 is TGTGCCACCAGCAGAGAGGGGGCTAAGAGCAATCAGCCCCAGCATTTT. The full variable domain, rest sourced from reference TRBV15 and TRBJ1-5, is DAMVIQNPRYQVTQFGKPVTLSCSQTLNHNVMYWYQQKSSQAPKLLFHYYDKDFNNEADTPDNFQSRRPNTSFCFLDIRSPGLGDTAMYLCATSREGAKSNQPQHFGDGTRLSIL.

The chain links TRBV4-3 to TRBJ1-4; D gene unclear. The CDR3 is 11 residues long. CDR1 is LGHNA and CDR2 is YSLEER in the germline V gene. The V and J ends lost 4 bases and 12 bases respectively, with 9 bases between them. The CDR3 bases are TGCGCCAGCAGCCGAGGACTGGAACTGTTTTTT. This encodes CASSRGLELFF.

The CDR3 DNA reads TGTGCCAGCGCTCGGAACGGGGGCTCTTACGAGCAGTACTTC. Protein sequence: CASARNGGSYEQYF. The genes are TRBV11-3 and TRBJ2-7; D possibly matches TRBD1 or TRBD2 (6 bases each). This CDR3 region has 14 residues. In germline, CDR1 is SGHNT, CDR2 YENEEA. Trimming took off 8 bases at V and 4 bases at J, with 18 bases between the two ends.

The gene calls are TRBV10-2 and TRBJ1-5; D ambiguous. The length of the CDR3 is 14 residues. Germline V lookup: CDR1 WSHSY, CDR2 SAAADI. The V and J ends lost 0 bases and 6 bases respectively, with 9 bases between them. The CDR3 nucleotides are TGCGCCAGCAGTGAGTCGGTTCTTCGTCAGCCCCAGCATTTT. It specifies CASSESVLRQPQHF.

V gene TRBV27 combines with J gene TRBJ2-7; 8 bases agree with TRBD2. The CDR3 totals 16 residues. Germline V lookup: CDR1 MNHEY, CDR2 SMNVEV (reference sequence). The junction had 4 bases not matched to a gene; V was cut back by 0 bases and J by 0 bases. This chain's CDR3 is CASSLSGAGASYEQYF. The CDR3 nucleotides are TGTGCCAGCAGTTTATCGGGAGCGGGAGCCTCCTACGAGCAGTACTTC.

The chain uses TRBV27 and TRBJ2-1; 8 bases match TRBD2. The ends lost 6 bases at V and 4 bases at J; junction bases unmatched: 11. The germline V gene encodes CDR1 MNHEY and CDR2 SMNVEV (reference sequence). The CDR3 consists of 16 residues. CDR3 amino acids: CASRSPRGGRYNEQFF. In nucleotides, the CDR3 is TGTGCCAGCAGGTCCCCTAGGGGCGGGAGGTACAATGAGCAGTTCTTC.

J is TRBJ2-1 and V is TRBV19, with TRBD2 identical over 7 bases. J lost 0 bases, V lost 6 bases, and 8 bases had no gene match. Germline V gives CDR1 LNHDA, CDR2 SQIVND (reference sequence). The CDR3 spans 16 residues. The CDR3 DNA sequence: TGTGCCAGTAGCAAACTCGGCGGGAGCTCCTACAATGAGCAGTTCTTC. Encoded protein: CASSKLGGSSYNEQFF.

The chain is built from TRBV19 and TRBJ1-3; D not certain. The CDR3 sequence is 10 residues long. V lost 7 bases and J lost 11, with 9 bases in between. Germline CDR1 is LNHDA and CDR2 is SQIVND (reference sequence). CDR3 sequence (DNA): TGTGCCAGTACCGGCGGTGCCATATATTTT. This gives the protein CASTGGAIYF.

This clone has just a few counts. J is TRBJ2-2 and V is TRBV7-9, with D unresolved. The germline V and J ends were trimmed by 6 bases and 8 bases, with 10 bases remaining between them. The CDR3 sequence is 12 residues long. Germline V gives CDR1 SEHNR, CDR2 FQNEAQ (reference sequence). Written as DNA, the CDR3 is TGTGCCAGCAGTCCTCCTAAAGGGGAGCTGTTTTTT. Its translation is CASSPPKGELFF.

The chain employs TRBV6-6 and TRBJ2-7; tentative D call: TRBD1 (5 bases). This CDR3 spans 11 amino acids. Looked up from germline, CDR1 is MNHNY and CDR2 is SVGAGI (reference sequence). Trimming shortened V by 11 bases and J by 3 bases, and 11 bases separated the two germline ends. CDR3 sequence reads: CAVGLNYEQYF. Here the CDR3 DNA reads TGTGCCGTGGGGCTAAACTACGAGCAGTACTTC.

This clone came up once. This chain uses TRBV7-2 with TRBJ2-1; D is unclear. The germline gives CDR1 SGHTA, CDR2 FQGNSA. V was shortened by 5 bases and J by 6 bases, with 17 bases between the two germline ends. This CDR3 is built from 15 residues. The CDR3 region is CASSGSGPGVNEQFF. CDR3 DNA: TGTGCCAGCAGCGGCAGTGGCCCGGGTGTCAATGAGCAGTTCTTC.

The CDR3 spells CASTLSVDEQFF. CDR3 sequence (DNA): TGTGCCAGCACACTTTCAGTAGATGAGCAGTTCTTC. V and J are TRBV7-9 and TRBJ2-1; D gene ambiguous. V was pared by 7 bases and J by 8 bases, with 12 bases between. CDR3 size: 12 residues. Germline V lookup: CDR1 SEHNR, CDR2 FQNEAQ (reference sequence).

The chain is built from TRBV6-1 and TRBJ2-5; 8 nucleotides align to TRBD1. The germline V gene has CDR1 MNHNS and CDR2 SASEGT. With 2 bases clipped from V and 4 bases from J, the junction kept 12 bases outside the gene matches. The CDR3 sequence is 17 residues long. CDR3 residues: CASSEIRGQGRIETQYF. The CDR3 nucleotides are TGTGCCAGCAGTGAAATCCGAGGACAGGGACGGATAGAGACCCAGTACTTC.

The chain links TRBV29-1 to TRBJ1-1; D gene unclear. V shed 4 bases and J shed 2 bases, with 5 bases lying between them. Germline CDR1 SQVTM, CDR2 ANQGSEA. The CDR3 is made up of 11 amino acids. CDR3 amino acids: CSVGYNTEAFF. In nucleotides, the CDR3 is TGCAGCGTTGGATATAACACTGAAGCTTTCTTT.

The V and J genes are TRBV2 and TRBJ2-7; D gene uncertain. Germline V lookup: CDR1 SNHLY, CDR2 FYNNEI. The CDR3 loop spans 11 amino acids. V gave up 3 bases and J gave up 11 bases, with 11 bases separating them. Here the CDR3 reads CASSDTQSKYF. CDR3 sequence (DNA): TGTGCCAGCAGTGATACCCAGTCAAAGTACTTC. The whole variable domain, filled in from reference TRBV2 and TRBJ2-7, reads EPEVTQTPSHQVTQMGQEVILRCVPISNHLYFYWYRQILGQKVEFLVSFYNNEISEKSEIFDDQFSVERPDGSNFTLKIRSTKLEDSAMYFCASSDTQSKYFGPGTRLTVT.

In this sample, this clone turned up once. J is TRBJ2-3 and V is TRBV5-5; 9 bases align to TRBD1. The CDR3 covers 15 residues. CDR1 is SGHKS, CDR2 YYEKEE, per germline (reference sequence). Trimming cost V 6 bases and J 4 bases; bases outside gene matches: 9. CDR3 sequence reads: CASTRAGQGADTQYF. The CDR3 DNA reads as TGTGCCAGCACCCGAGCGGGACAGGGAGCAGATACGCAGTATTTT.

The chain couples TRBV30 to TRBJ2-2; no definite D call. The CDR3 is 13 residues long. Trimming cost V 3 bases and J 6 bases, with 11 bases left between them. Germline CDR1 reads GTSNPN; CDR2 reads SVGIG (reference sequence). The CDR3 nucleotides are TGTGCCTGGAGGTCTCCTTACGCCGGGGAGCTGTTTTTT. Amino acids: CAWRSPYAGELFF.

In its sample, this clone was seen once. V and J are TRBV5-6 and TRBJ2-3, with TRBD2 matching over 13 bases. The CDR3 runs to 18 residues. Germline loops: CDR1 SGHDT, CDR2 YYEEEE. With V trimmed by 3 bases and J by 3 bases, 10 bases remained unmatched. CDR3 nucleotides: TGTGCCAGCAGCTCTCAAGGGACTAGCGGGATAAGTACAGATACGCAGTATTTT. Amino acid sequence: CASSSQGTSGISTDTQYF.

The V call is TRBV7-2, the J call TRBJ2-5; 8 bases align to TRBD1. Trimming removed 4 bases from V and 4 bases from J; junction bases left unmatched: 5. This CDR3 has 14 residues. Germline assignment: CDR1 SGHTA and CDR2 FQGNSA. Here the CDR3 DNA reads TGTGCCAGCAGCTCGGACAGGGCGGCAGAGACCCAGTACTTC. Amino acid sequence: CASSSDRAAETQYF.

The chain recombines TRBV7-9 with TRBJ2-7; D gene ambiguous. The CDR3 length is 11 residues. Germline V CDR1 and CDR2: SEHNR, FQNEAQ (reference sequence). V shed 5 bases and J shed 4 bases, with 6 bases lying between them. The CDR3 bases are TGTGCCAGCAGCCCCATGTACGAGCAGTACTTC. Translated, it gives CASSPMYEQYF.

The chain has TRBV11-2 and TRBJ1-6; D perhaps matches TRBD1 (5 bases). This CDR3 is 15 amino acids long. Looked up from germline, CDR1 is SGHAT and CDR2 is FQNNGV. Trimming took off 5 bases at V and 5 bases at J, with 13 bases between the two ends. CDR3 nucleotide sequence: TGTGCCAGCAGCCCCCAGGGACCGGATAATTCACCCCTCCACTTT. This gives the protein CASSPQGPDNSPLHF.

CDR3 protein: CASSPGLAGRGGSYNEQFF. The CDR3 bases are TGTGCCAGTAGTCCGGGACTAGCGGGCAGAGGGGGGAGTTACAATGAGCAGTTCTTC. V is TRBV19 and J is TRBJ2-1; 12 nucleotides line up with TRBD2. V dropped 5 bases and J dropped 4; count of bases not matched to a gene: 15. This CDR3 is 19 amino acids long. Germline-derived CDR1 and CDR2 are LNHDA and SQIVND (reference sequence).

The chain employs TRBV7-9 and TRBJ1-1; D is unclear. Germline CDR1 and CDR2: SEHNR and FQNEAQ (reference sequence). The CDR3 is made up of 13 amino acids. V lost 5 bases to trimming and J lost 1 base, with 8 bases between them. This chain's CDR3 is CASSGQANTEAFF. The CDR3 bases are TGTGCCAGCAGCGGGCAAGCGAACACTGAAGCTTTCTTT. The full variable domain, with the rest looked up from reference TRBV7-9 and TRBJ1-1, is DTGVSQNPRHKITKRGQNVTFRCDPISEHNRLYWYRQTLGQGPEFLTYFQNEAQLEKSRLLSDRFSAERPKGSFSTLEIQRTEQGDSAMYLCASSGQANTEAFFGQGTRLTVV.

This clone is a singleton in its sample. CDR3 amino acids: CASSLSSGQIYEQYF. For the CDR3, the DNA is TGTGCCAGCAGCCTCTCTAGCGGCCAAATCTACGAGCAGTACTTC. The rearrangement joins TRBV7-2 to TRBJ2-7, with 7 nucleotides matching TRBD2. Per the germline V gene, CDR1 is SGHTA and CDR2 is FQGNSA. CDR3 length equals 15 residues. Trimming at V came to 5 bases and at J to 3 bases, leaving 10 bases not matched to a gene.